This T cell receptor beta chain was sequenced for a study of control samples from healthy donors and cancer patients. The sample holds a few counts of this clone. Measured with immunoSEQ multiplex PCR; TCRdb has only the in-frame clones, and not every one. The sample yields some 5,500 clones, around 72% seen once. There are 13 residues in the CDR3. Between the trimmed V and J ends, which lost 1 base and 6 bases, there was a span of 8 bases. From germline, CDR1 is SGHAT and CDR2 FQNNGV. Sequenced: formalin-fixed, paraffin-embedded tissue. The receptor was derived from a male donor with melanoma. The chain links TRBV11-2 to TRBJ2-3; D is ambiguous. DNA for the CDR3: TGTGCCAGCAGCTTAGGACCCCCCGATACGCAGTATTTT. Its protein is CASSLGPPDTQYF.